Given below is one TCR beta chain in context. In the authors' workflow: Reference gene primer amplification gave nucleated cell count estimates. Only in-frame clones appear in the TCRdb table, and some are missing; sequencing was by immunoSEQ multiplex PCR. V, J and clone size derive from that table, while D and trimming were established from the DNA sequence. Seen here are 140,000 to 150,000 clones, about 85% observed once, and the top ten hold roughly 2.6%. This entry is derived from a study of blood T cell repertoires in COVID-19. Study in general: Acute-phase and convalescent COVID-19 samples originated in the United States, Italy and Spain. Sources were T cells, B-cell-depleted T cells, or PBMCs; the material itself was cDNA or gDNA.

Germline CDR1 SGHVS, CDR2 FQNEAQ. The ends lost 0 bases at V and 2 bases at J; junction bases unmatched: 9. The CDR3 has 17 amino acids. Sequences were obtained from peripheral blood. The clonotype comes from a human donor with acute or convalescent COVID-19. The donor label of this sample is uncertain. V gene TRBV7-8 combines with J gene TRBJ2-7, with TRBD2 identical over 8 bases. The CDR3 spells CASSLALWQGLAYEQYV. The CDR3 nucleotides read TGTGCCAGCAGCTTAGCGTTATGGCAGGGACTAGCCTACGAGCAGTACGTC.